These 13 T cell receptor beta chains came from one sample sequenced in a study of blood T cell repertoires in COVID-19. Using immunoSEQ multiplex PCR, the repertoire was profiled, and TCRdb retains in-frame clones only, with some absent. The data hold 150,000 or so clones, with around 87% observed a single time. The sample consisted of peripheral blood. The receptors were sampled from a man aged 80 or over with acute or convalescent COVID-19.

The rearrangement joins TRBV2 to TRBJ1-5; D ambiguous. The CDR3 length is 15 residues. Looked up from germline, CDR1 is SNHLY and CDR2 is FYNNEI. With 0 bases removed from V and 4 bases from J, the gap between germline ends came to 10 bases. The CDR3 nucleotides read TGTGCCAGCAGTGAAGCGGGCACAAAAAATCAGCCCCAGCATTTT. Protein product: CASSEAGTKNQPQHF.

This clone was seen only once. This sequence joins TRBV6-1 and TRBJ1-3, with D maybe TRBD1 (5 bases). CDR1 is MNHNS and CDR2 is SASEGT in the germline V gene. CDR3 size: 16 residues. Trimming took off 0 bases at V and 0 bases at J, with 9 bases between the two ends. The CDR3 coding sequence is TGTGCCAGCAGTGAAGCCCCAGGGATCTCTGGAAACACCATATATTTT. The encoded protein is CASSEAPGISGNTIYF.

This chain uses TRBV19 with TRBJ2-6; D is unclear. Germline V gene data show CDR1 as LNHDA and CDR2 as SQIVND (reference sequence). The CDR3 totals 15 residues. Between the trimmed V and J ends, which lost 1 base and 3 bases, there was a span of 7 bases. The CDR3 DNA follows: TGTGCCAGTAGTATAGGTGGAGATGGGGCCAACGTCCTGACTTTC. It specifies CASSIGGDGANVLTF.

The CDR3: CAWSESRATGYTF. The CDR3, as DNA: TGTGCCTGGAGTGAGTCCAGGGCGACTGGCTACACCTTC. This rearrangement joins TRBV30 to TRBJ1-2; D is possibly TRBD1 (5 bases). The CDR3 covers 13 residues. Germline CDR1 is GTSNPN and CDR2 is SVGIG (reference sequence). Trimming stripped 1 base from V and 7 bases from J, with 13 bases between.

This chain connects TRBV11-2 to TRBJ1-1; D call uncertain. The V and J ends lost 3 bases and 8 bases respectively, with 13 bases between them. The CDR3 totals 13 residues. CDR1 is SGHAT and CDR2 is FQNNGV in the germline V gene. This CDR3 reads CASSLRKQPEAFF. The CDR3 nucleotides are TGTGCCAGCAGCTTGAGAAAACAGCCAGAAGCTTTCTTT. Full variable domain (rest looked up from reference TRBV11-2 and TRBJ1-1): EAGVAQSPRYKIIEKRQSVAFWCNPISGHATLYWYQQILGQGPKLLIQFQNNGVVDDSQLPKDRFSAERLKGVDSTLKIQPAKLEDSAVYLCASSLRKQPEAFFGQGTRLTVV.

V gene TRBV6-5 combines with J gene TRBJ2-5, with TRBD1 identical over 11 bases. The CDR3 is made up of 14 amino acids. Looked up from germline, CDR1 is MNHEY and CDR2 is SVGAGI. V dropped 5 bases and J dropped 6; count of bases not matched to a gene: 5. CDR3 protein: CASSRDRGGKTQYF. CDR3 coding DNA: TGTGCCAGCAGTAGGGACAGGGGGGGGAAGACCCAGTACTTC.

The chain joins TRBV5-1 to TRBJ1-5; D ambiguous. This CDR3 has 16 residues. Germline lookup yields CDR1 SGHRS and CDR2 YFSETQ. V lost 4 bases and J lost 0, with 14 bases in between. CDR3 nucleotides: TGCGCCAGCAGCCGAGCCCCTACGAATAGCAATCAGCCCCAGCATTTT. Its translation: CASSRAPTNSNQPQHF.

This chain uses TRBV19 with TRBJ2-5, with 10 bases identical to TRBD2. The CDR3 is 16 residues long. With V trimmed by 4 bases and J by 4 bases, 9 bases remained unmatched. Germline values: CDR1 LNHDA, CDR2 SQIVND (reference sequence). The CDR3 here is CASSTGLAEFGETQYF. As DNA, the CDR3 is TGTGCCAGTAGTACAGGACTAGCGGAGTTTGGAGAGACCCAGTACTTC.

The V and J genes are TRBV2 and TRBJ2-3; weak D call: TRBD2 (5 bases). Per the germline V gene, CDR1 is SNHLY and CDR2 is FYNNEI. V was pared by 2 bases and J by 2 bases, with 14 bases between. There are 16 residues in the CDR3. The CDR3 coding sequence is TGTGCCAGCAGTGAATGGGTGGACTCTAACACAGATACGCAGTATTTT. Translated, it gives CASSEWVDSNTDTQYF.

The chain carries TRBV11-1 and TRBJ1-1, with a weak D call TRBD1 (6 bases). The V gene's germline CDR1 is SGHAT and CDR2 FQDESV (reference sequence). Trimming shortened V by 5 bases and J by 7 bases, and 20 bases separated the two germline ends. This CDR3 has 15 residues. The CDR3 sequence is CASSRKQGSGNEAFF. DNA of the CDR3: TGTGCCAGCAGCCGCAAACAGGGCTCTGGGAATGAAGCTTTCTTT.

This clone has more than one count but fewer than ten. The V call is TRBV19, the J call TRBJ2-7; 8 bases are shared with TRBD1. Germline values: CDR1 LNHDA, CDR2 SQIVND (reference sequence). V was clipped by 4 bases and J by 3 bases; unmatched bases: 5. This CDR3 has 14 residues. For the CDR3, the DNA is TGTGCCAGTAGTAGTGGACAGGGTGGCTACGAGCAGTACTTC. The encoded protein is CASSSGQGGYEQYF.

The chain couples TRBV5-4 to TRBJ2-3, with 9 bases identical to TRBD2. CDR1 SGHNT and CDR2 YYREEE come from the germline V gene (reference sequence). V shed 4 bases and J 5 bases; nucleotides not matched to a gene: 8. This CDR3 is built from 15 residues. For the CDR3, the DNA is TGTGCCAGCAGCACCCCCAGCGGGGGGATAGATACGCAGTATTTT. Translating it yields CASSTPSGGIDTQYF.

V usage is TRBV7-9 and J usage is TRBJ1-6, with D maybe TRBD1 (5 bases). V lost 5 bases, J lost 9 bases, and 11 bases lay in between. Germline values: CDR1 SEHNR, CDR2 FQNEAQ (reference sequence). This CDR3 region has 13 residues. CDR3 residues: CASSVQDTSPLHF. The CDR3 DNA follows: TGTGCCAGCAGCGTACAGGACACTTCACCCCTCCACTTT.